Here is one T cell receptor (beta chain) with its context. The CDR3 consists of 15 residues. The germline gives CDR1 SGDLS, CDR2 YYNGEE. The V gene lost 3 bases and the J gene lost 3 bases, with 15 bases spanning the gap. Patients with a history of autoimmune disease or on systemic immunosuppression were excluded. With baseline, cycle 4 day 1, and cycle 7 day 1 as timepoints, blood was sampled. The sample originates from a study of OX40 agonist ivuxolimab in advanced cancers. About the study: All patients had ivuxolimab intravenously every 2 weeks at 0.01 to 10 mg/kg.

Profiling relied on immunoSEQ multiplex PCR, and the TCRdb table lists in-frame clones only, not all of them. The sample shows 60,000 to 85,000 clones, 84% of them seen only once. The clonotype was recovered from an adult with an advanced solid tumor such as melanoma, head and neck, liver or kidney cancer. The chain carries TRBV9 and TRBJ1-2; TRBD1 is a possible D gene (5 bases). Specimen: CD4+ or CD8+ T cells sorted from blood, collected in a trial of the OX40 agonist ivuxolimab. CDR3 bases: TGTGCCAGCAGCGGTGGAGCCGGGACCCACTATGGCTACACCTTC. The encoded protein is CASSGGAGTHYGYTF.